This T cell receptor beta chain was identified in a study of post-analysis software for immune sequencing data. Study-wide context: The courses of disease that were included comprised relapsing-remitting, secondary progressive and progressive-relapsing multiple sclerosis. Study observations and caveats: The study found significantly lower normalized Chao1 diversity in multiple sclerosis patients than in controls. Four or five TRBV segments, TRBV5-6, TRBV5-1 and TRBV20-1 among them, were found more frequent in patients than controls. Strong co-clustering by F measure was seen for same-batch samples.

This clonotype has more than one count but fewer than ten. Its antigen is currently unknown. CDR1 is SGHDT, CDR2 YYEEEE, per germline. The CDR3 extends over 16 amino acids. V gave up 4 bases and J gave up 6 bases; unmatched junction bases: 12. Unique molecular identifiers were present in the TCR beta cDNA libraries. Out of roughly 0.85 to 10 million T cells, about 460,000 cDNA molecules were generated. Each CDR3 protein gets one entry after TCRdb re-called the PCR reads with MiXCR. The sample carries about 820,000 distinct CDR3 sequences, approximately 50% recorded once. V gene TRBV5-6 combines with J gene TRBJ2-1; 8 positions match TRBD2. The receptor was isolated from a girl aged 5-17 years with multiple sclerosis. Sequenced sample: blood. The CDR3 loop reads CASSRILADRGNEQFF. Here the CDR3 DNA reads TGTGCCAGCAGCCGGATACTAGCGGATAGAGGCAATGAGCAGTTCTTC. The entire variable domain, with the rest obtained from reference TRBV5-6 and TRBJ2-1, is as follows: DAGVTQSPTHLIKTRGQQVTLRCSPKSGHDTVSWYQQALGQGPQFIFQYYEEEERQRGNFPDRFSGHQFPNYSSELNVNALLLGDSALYLCASSRILADRGNEQFFGPGTRLTVL.